This T cell receptor beta chain was sequenced during a study of T cell responses to AZD1222 COVID-19 vaccine (dated by TCRdb to the early 2020s). For the wider study: A total of 230 or so trial participants underwent TCR sequencing, of whom nearly 210 received two doses of AZD1222 and roughly 25 received two doses of the MenACWY control vaccine. Enrollment into the trials was organized by age into subgroups of 18-55, 56-69 and 70-plus years, and those subgroups contained about 160, 30 and 59 TCR-sequenced participants, respectively. What the authors observed across the whole study: After two AZD1222 doses, both the breadth and the depth of spike-specific TCRs were significantly higher than at day 0 and than in MenACWY recipients. In the small 56-69-year group, the increase in depth fell short of significance, most likely because of low power. Vaccine-associated CD4 TCRs spanned the whole spike protein, with dominant responses in regions 160-218 and 743-854. Reportedly, close to half of the unique spike-specific TCRs recognized epitopes lying outside the regions that are mutated in the B.1.351 and B.1.1.7 variants. Because no day 14 peak-response samples were available, repertoires were characterized only after the peak T cell response. Conclusions about previously exposed vaccinees are limited, since just six AZD1222 recipients were seropositive for SARS-CoV-2 at baseline. Participants were mostly white British, with more females than males. The authors suggested clonal diversity may have been underestimated.

Interpreted using the paper, the time point label stands for: about 28 days (+/-7) after the second vaccine dose. AZD1222 recipients whose second dose came at about 4 weeks and those whose second dose came at about 12 weeks were combined into one group, since spike-specific TCR depth and breadth did not differ between the two schedules. Vaccinee samples came from UK trials COV001 and COV002, including a single-blind randomized controlled phase 2/3 trial of AZD1222 (ChAdOx1 nCoV-19) in healthy adults. For TCRbeta chain sequencing, PBMC samples from trial participants were taken at day 0 and at day 28 after the second dose. In regard to this clone: Its antigen target is currently unknown. Per-base quality was not reported, and no clone a single base away is much larger than it.

The CDR3 runs 12 residues from the cysteine to the phenylalanine. Of all the DNA, just the CDR3 is kept, 36 bases in frame from base 1. V and J are truncated by 2 bases and 8 bases respectively, leaving an intervening sequence of 8 bases. The germline V gene gives CDR1 as SGHDT and CDR2 as YYEEEE. The CDR3 regions of human TCRbeta chains were analyzed by immunosequencing. As for the original processing: TCRs in the repertoires were compared against a reference library of SARS-CoV-2-specific TCRs that had been generated with the MIRA antigen-specificity platform. Breadth meant the fraction of unique TCRs that were SARS-CoV-2-associated, whereas depth meant the fraction of total T cells that were SARS-CoV-2-associated. Using the MIRA data, each spike-specific TCR was assigned both to the spike region to which the TCR was reactive and to a CD4 or CD8 class. Log10-transformed breadth and depth values were compared by one-way ANOVA with Sidak's multiple comparisons tests. TCRdb mirrors the immuneACCESS table, restricted to in-frame sequences. Some clones are absent from its copies; in checked studies, under half trace to an unresolved V gene, and the reason for the others is unknown. Clonal size and the V and J genes are those of that table, whereas D and trimming came from the DNA. In this sample the table shows 57,000 or so clones, roughly 80% of which occur a single time. The top ten hold less than 4% of the sample.

This receptor chain uses TRBV5-6 and TRBJ1-3, with the D gene too uncertain to name. Here the sequenced sample was peripheral blood, taken 28 days after the second AZD1222 dose. The receptor was derived from an adult who received the AZD1222 COVID-19 vaccine. The DNA sequence is TGTGCCAGCAGCTTAACACGGGACACCATATATTTT. This gives the protein CASSLTRDTIYF.